One and the same sample provided the 24 T cell receptor beta chains below, sequenced in a study of cytomegalovirus exposure and HLA in healthy donors (TCRdb year 2017). Library preparation was by the immunoSEQ multiplex PCR assay. The multiplex PCR relied on a mix of 60 forward primers for TCR Vbeta segments and 13 reverse primers for TCR Jbeta segments. In TCRdb, the immuneACCESS table is reduced to in-frame sequences with V and J assigned. These tables do not hold every clone; where another copy was compared, an unresolved V gene accounts for under half, and the others remain unexplained. This sample gives about 150,000 clones in total; about 70% of them show up just once. Jointly, the top ten make up over 9.5% of the sample. The specimen was PBMCs. These receptors were taken from a man aged 25 to 40 in good health and CMV-seropositive.

The rearrangement links TRBV9 to TRBJ2-6; 7 bases align to TRBD2. The CDR3 is made up of 17 amino acids. The germline V gene has CDR1 SGDLS and CDR2 YYNGEE. With V trimmed by 4 bases and J by 0 bases, 7 bases remained unmatched. The CDR3 DNA follows: TGTGCCAGCAGCCCTCCCCGCGGGGGCTCTGGGGCCAACGTCCTGACTTTC. This encodes CASSPPRGGSGANVLTF. Full variable domain (outside the CDR3, taken from reference TRBV9 and TRBJ2-6): DSGVTQTPKHLITATGQRVTLRCSPRSGDLSVYWYQQSLDQGLQFLIQYYNGEERAKGNILERFSAQQFPDLHSELNLSSLELGDSALYFCASSPPRGGSGANVLTFGAGSRLTVL.

The chain combines TRBV7-6 with TRBJ2-3; unclear D gene. This CDR3 region has 14 residues. The V end was cut by 1 base, the J end by 4 bases, with 9 bases between. The germline CDR1 and CDR2 sequences are SGHVS and FNYEAQ. The CDR3 sequence is CASSLVAAADTQYF. CDR3 nucleotides: TGTGCCAGCAGCTTAGTAGCTGCGGCAGATACGCAGTATTTT.

V gene TRBV7-3 combines with J gene TRBJ2-4; possibly TRBD2 for D (5 bases). The CDR3 spans 15 residues. CDR1 is SGHTA, CDR2 FQGTGA, per germline. V lost 6 bases and J 9 bases, leaving 21 bases between the germline ends. CDR3 sequence reads: CASRAPGTRELIQYF. The CDR3 nucleotides are TGTGCCAGCAGGGCTCCGGGAACCCGCGAACTCATTCAGTACTTC.

The rearrangement uses TRBV2 and TRBJ1-6; 8 nucleotides match TRBD1. CDR1 and CDR2 from the germline V gene are SNHLY and FYNNEI. J was trimmed by 5 bases and V by 4 bases; bases with no gene match: 4. The CDR3 is 15 residues long. The CDR3 sequence is CASSVQGGDNSPLHF. The DNA of the CDR3 is TGTGCCAGCAGTGTACAGGGGGGAGATAATTCACCCCTCCACTTT.

This clone turned up a few times. The chain carries TRBV15 and TRBJ1-1; possible D gene TRBD1, 6 bases. The CDR3 runs 13 residues. Germline loops: CDR1 LNHNV, CDR2 YYDKDF (reference sequence). Trimming shortened V by 3 bases and J by 3 bases, and 8 bases separated the two germline ends. The CDR3 spells CATSRDRDTEAFF. For the CDR3, the DNA is TGTGCCACCAGCAGGGACAGAGACACTGAAGCTTTCTTT.

In its sample, this clone was seen a few times. The V gene is TRBV2, the J gene TRBJ2-1, with a weak D call TRBD2 (5 bases). Germline CDR1 SNHLY, CDR2 FYNNEI. Trimming took off 6 bases at V and 5 bases at J, with 11 bases between the two ends. This CDR3 comprises 13 residues. Here the CDR3 DNA reads TGTGCCAGCAGAGAAACTAGTGACAATGAGCAGTTCTTC. Translation: CASRETSDNEQFF.

This chain uses TRBV7-2 with TRBJ1-1; D is ambiguous. V gave up 4 bases and J gave up 1 base, with 10 bases separating them. This CDR3 has 14 residues. Looked up from germline, CDR1 is SGHTA and CDR2 is FQGNSA. The CDR3 sequence: CASSSLYRNTEAFF. The CDR3 DNA sequence: TGTGCCAGCAGCTCATTATATAGGAACACTGAAGCTTTCTTT.

The rearrangement joins TRBV2 to TRBJ2-5; 9 bases align to TRBD1. In germline, CDR1 is SNHLY, CDR2 FYNNEI. The CDR3 is 17 residues long. V trimming: 5 bases; J trimming: 1 base; junction bases outside the gene matches: 11. The CDR3 protein is CASSSLPGQGVQETQYF. DNA of the CDR3: TGTGCCAGCAGTTCTCTTCCGGGACAGGGCGTCCAAGAGACCCAGTACTTC.

As concerns this clone: Relative to the germline gene, one junction end is altered; a read error may explain this. The rearrangement links TRBV7-9 to TRBJ2-7; TRBD2 agrees at 12 bases. There are 18 residues in the CDR3. Per the germline V gene, CDR1 is SEHNR and CDR2 is FQNEAQ (reference sequence). CDR3 in DNA: TGTTCCAGCAGCCAGGGACTAGCGGGCCCTAAGGGGCCTTACGAGCAGTACTTC. This gives the protein CSSSQGLAGPKGPYEQYF.

The chain joins TRBV11-3 to TRBJ2-7, with a possible D match to TRBD1 (6 bases). The CDR3 totals 14 residues. Between the trimmed V and J ends, which lost 3 bases and 0 bases, there was a span of 9 bases. CDR1 is SGHNT and CDR2 is YENEEA in the germline V gene. CDR3: CASSLDRSSYEQYF. CDR3 nucleotides: TGTGCCAGCAGCTTGGACAGAAGCTCCTACGAGCAGTACTTC.

The V and J genes are TRBV7-8 and TRBJ2-5; 8 positions match TRBD2. This CDR3 contains 12 residues. With 3 bases clipped from V and 7 bases from J, the junction kept 1 base outside the gene matches. CDR1 is SGHVS and CDR2 is FQNEAQ in the germline V gene. The CDR3 DNA reads TGTGCCAGCAGCTTCGGGGGGGGGACCCAGTACTTC. Protein: CASSFGGGTQYF.

This clone appeared a few times. The V call is TRBV19, the J call TRBJ2-1, with 10 bases fitting TRBD1. The germline CDR1 and CDR2 sequences are LNHDA and SQIVND (reference sequence). V lost 9 bases and J lost 6; bases outside the gene matches: 11. CDR3 size: 15 residues. CDR3: CASRPGTGESNEQFF. The DNA for the CDR3 is TGTGCCAGCCGACCCGGGACAGGGGAGAGCAATGAGCAGTTCTTC.

The V and J genes are TRBV6-5 and TRBJ2-7; tentatively, D is TRBD2 (6 bases). The germline V gene encodes CDR1 MNHEY and CDR2 SVGAGI. This CDR3 is 15 amino acids long. Trimming shortened V by 0 bases and J by 4 bases, and 13 bases separated the two germline ends. The CDR3, as DNA: TGTGCCAGCAGTTACTCCAGTCGGGGGAAATACGAGCAGTACTTC. Residues: CASSYSSRGKYEQYF.

CDR3 amino acids: CASSPAYGEQFF. CDR3 nucleotide sequence: TGTGCCAGCAGCCCCGCCTATGGTGAGCAGTTCTTC. J is TRBJ2-1 and V is TRBV7-2; D gene ambiguous. CDR1 is SGHTA, CDR2 FQGNSA, per germline. Trimming took off 5 bases at V and 9 bases at J, with 11 bases between the two ends. There are 12 residues in the CDR3.

This clone has just a few counts. V gene TRBV7-2 combines with J gene TRBJ2-3, with 7 bases aligning to TRBD2. J was trimmed by 6 bases and V by 6 bases; bases with no gene match: 21. Germline V gives CDR1 SGHTA, CDR2 FQGNSA. The CDR3 extends over 18 amino acids. In DNA form, the CDR3 reads TGTGCCAGCAGTCAAACTGGGCTAGCGGTCCCTACCCCCGATACGCAGTATTTT. As protein: CASSQTGLAVPTPDTQYF. The complete variable domain, with remaining parts taken from reference TRBV7-2 and TRBJ2-3, reads GAGVSQSPSNKVTEKGKDVELRCDPISGHTALYWYRQSLGQGLEFLIYFQGNSAPDKSGLPSDRFSAERTGGSVSTLTIQRTQQEDSAVYLCASSQTGLAVPTPDTQYFGPGTRLTVL.

The chain uses TRBV9 and TRBJ2-1; TRBD2 agrees at 8 bases. The length of the CDR3 is 17 residues. V gave up 0 bases and J gave up 6 bases; unmatched junction bases: 11. Germline CDR1 reads SGDLS; CDR2 reads YYNGEE. The CDR3: CASSVVRAGAGPNEQFF. CDR3 DNA sequence: TGTGCCAGCAGCGTAGTCCGAGCGGGAGCGGGTCCCAATGAGCAGTTCTTC.

The rearrangement joins TRBV18 to TRBJ2-7; tentative D call: TRBD1 (6 bases). V lost 3 bases to trimming and J lost 2 bases, with 14 bases between them. CDR1 KGHSH and CDR2 LQKENI come from the germline V gene. The CDR3 consists of 15 residues. Written as DNA, the CDR3 is TGTGCCAGCTCACCCACTCGGGACATAGCCTACGAGCAGTACTTC. Its translation is CASSPTRDIAYEQYF.

The rearrangement uses TRBV2 and TRBJ1-1; D possibly corresponds to TRBD1 (6 bases). V dropped 6 bases and J dropped 4 bases, with 15 bases sitting between them. This CDR3 spans 14 amino acids. Germline assignment: CDR1 SNHLY and CDR2 FYNNEI. The CDR3 is CASRATGRGTEAFF. The CDR3 DNA sequence: TGTGCCAGCAGGGCGACAGGTAGAGGCACTGAAGCTTTCTTT. Full variable domain (outside the CDR3, taken from reference TRBV2 and TRBJ1-1): EPEVTQTPSHQVTQMGQEVILRCVPISNHLYFYWYRQILGQKVEFLVSFYNNEISEKSEIFDDQFSVERPDGSNFTLKIRSTKLEDSAMYFCASRATGRGTEAFFGQGTRLTVV.

This clone was counted only a few times. The sample carries other DNA sequences with the same CDR3. The V call is TRBV7-9, the J call TRBJ2-2, with D tentatively TRBD2 (6 bases). The length of the CDR3 is 16 residues. The V gene lost 5 bases and the J gene lost 0 bases, with 13 bases spanning the gap. CDR1 SEHNR and CDR2 FQNEAQ come from the germline V gene (reference sequence). The CDR3 is CASSQGLLANTGELFF. The DNA for the CDR3 is TGTGCCAGCAGCCAGGGACTGCTCGCGAACACCGGGGAGCTGTTTTTT.

The rearrangement joins TRBV5-4 to TRBJ1-2; D is unresolved. V shed 3 bases and J shed 3 bases, with 6 bases lying between them. Germline V gene data show CDR1 as SGHNT and CDR2 as YYREEE (reference sequence). CDR3 length: 12 residues. The CDR3 spells CASSWGDYGYTF. The CDR3 DNA reads as TGTGCCAGCAGCTGGGGAGACTATGGCTACACCTTC. Based on the CDR3 plus reference TRBV5-4 and TRBJ1-2, the full variable domain is ETGVTQSPTHLIKTRGQQVTLRCSSQSGHNTVSWYQQALGQGPQFIFQYYREEENGRGNFPPRFSGLQFPNYSSELNVNALELDDSALYLCASSWGDYGYTFGSGTRLTVV.

Notes on this clone: One end of the junction is discordant with germline, which a read error may explain. The sample holds other DNA sequences that translate to the same CDR3. J is TRBJ1-1 and V is TRBV7-9, with TRBD1 matching 7 bases. The germline CDR1 and CDR2 sequences are SEHNR and FQNEAQ (reference sequence). This CDR3 is 14 amino acids long. The CDR3 sequence is CASSLGGGRTEAFF. The CDR3 bases are TGTGCCAGCAGTTTAGGAGGGGGCAGAACTGAAGCTTTCTTT.

CDR3 coding DNA: TGTGCCGGCCTAGGTTTTAGCACAGATACGCAGTATTTT. This translates into CAGLGFSTDTQYF. The chain joins TRBV2 to TRBJ2-3; D unclear. V was pared by 11 bases and J by 0 bases, with 12 bases between. Germline CDR1 reads SNHLY; CDR2 reads FYNNEI. CDR3 length: 13 residues.

This clone was seen a few times. The chain recombines TRBV6-1 with TRBJ2-3; the match to TRBD1 covers 10 bases. The CDR3 has 14 residues. J lost 4 bases, V lost 6 bases, and 4 bases had no gene match. The V gene's germline CDR1 is MNHNS and CDR2 SASEGT. The CDR3 nucleotides are TGTGCCAGCAGCCGACAGGGGGCGTCAGATACGCAGTATTTT. Amino acids: CASSRQGASDTQYF.

The V call is TRBV6-5, the J call TRBJ2-1, with 9 positions matching TRBD1. The germline V gene encodes CDR1 MNHEY and CDR2 SVGAGI. V was clipped by 6 bases and J by 8 bases; unmatched bases: 11. The CDR3 consists of 15 residues. In nucleotides, the CDR3 is TGTGCCAGCAGCCAACCGGGACAGGGTTTCGATGAGCAGTTCTTC. The encoded protein is CASSQPGQGFDEQFF.